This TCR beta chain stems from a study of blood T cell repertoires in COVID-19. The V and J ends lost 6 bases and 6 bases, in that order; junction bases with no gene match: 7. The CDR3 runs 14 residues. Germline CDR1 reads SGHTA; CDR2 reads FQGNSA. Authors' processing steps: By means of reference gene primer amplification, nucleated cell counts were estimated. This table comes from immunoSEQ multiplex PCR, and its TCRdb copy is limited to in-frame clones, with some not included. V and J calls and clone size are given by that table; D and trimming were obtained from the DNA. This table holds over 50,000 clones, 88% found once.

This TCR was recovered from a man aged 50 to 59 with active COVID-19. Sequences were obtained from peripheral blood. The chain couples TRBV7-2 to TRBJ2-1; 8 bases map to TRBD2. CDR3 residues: CASSRGLAPNEQFF. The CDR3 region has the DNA TGTGCCAGCAGTCGCGGACTAGCCCCCAATGAGCAGTTCTTC.